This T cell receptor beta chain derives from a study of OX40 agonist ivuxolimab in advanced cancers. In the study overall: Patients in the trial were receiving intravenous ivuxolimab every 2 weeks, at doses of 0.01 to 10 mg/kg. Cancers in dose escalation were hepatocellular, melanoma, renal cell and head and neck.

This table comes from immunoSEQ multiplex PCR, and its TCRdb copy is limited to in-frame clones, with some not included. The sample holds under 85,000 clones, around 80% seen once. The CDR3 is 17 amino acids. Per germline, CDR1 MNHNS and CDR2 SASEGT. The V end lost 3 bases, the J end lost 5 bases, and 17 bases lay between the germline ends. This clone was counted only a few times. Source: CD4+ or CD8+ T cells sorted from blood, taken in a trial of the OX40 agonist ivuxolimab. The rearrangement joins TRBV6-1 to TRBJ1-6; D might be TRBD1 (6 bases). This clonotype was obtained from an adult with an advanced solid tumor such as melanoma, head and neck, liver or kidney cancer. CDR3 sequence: CASSDSRGIRNNSPLHF. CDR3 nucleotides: TGTGCCAGCAGTGATTCCAGGGGAATTAGGAATAATTCACCCCTCCACTTT.